This T cell receptor beta chain was profiled in a study of T cells in tumors after PD-1 blockade. Germline lookup yields CDR1 LGHNA and CDR2 YNFKEQ. V dropped 1 base and J dropped 2 bases, with 17 bases sitting between them. The CDR3 length is 17 residues. Profiled with immunoSEQ multiplex PCR; TCRdb holds only in-frame clones, not every one. Found here are about 59,000 clones, around 80% of them singletons; the top ten hold 13%. The sequenced sample was PBMCs, obtained before anti-PD-1 treatment. This receptor was identified in a human donor with basal cell carcinoma. The chain carries TRBV4-2 and TRBJ2-5; no firm D call. The CDR3 DNA follows: TGTGCCAGCAGCCAAGTTTTTGGGGTGGGGAAGCAAGAGACCCAGTACTTC. Residues: CASSQVFGVGKQETQYF.